Below are 8 T cell receptor beta chains sequenced from a single sample in a study of identical twins. TCRdb ran MiXCR on the 5' RACE reads and lists one entry per CDR3 protein. The sample lists around 200,000 distinct CDR3 sequences; roughly 9.4% were seen once. Material: memory (CD45RO+) T cells sorted from blood. The receptor source for this set is a woman aged 18-29 years in good health.

This clonotype turned up a few times. The V call is TRBV4-3, the J call TRBJ2-7; D is tentatively TRBD1 or TRBD2 (6 bases each). Trimming took 2 bases from V and 4 from J, leaving 21 bases between them. The CDR3 extends over 17 amino acids. Germline values: CDR1 LGHNA, CDR2 YSLEER. As DNA, the CDR3 is TGCGCCAGCAGCCAAAGGGGGTTTGGGGGGTTGGTTTACGAGCAGTACTTC. Translating it yields CASSQRGFGGLVYEQYF.

This clonotype has at least ten counts. V is TRBV15 and J is TRBJ2-4, with TRBD2 matching over 7 bases. Trimming at V came to 6 bases and at J to 8 bases, leaving 10 bases not matched to a gene. The V gene's germline CDR1 is LNHNV and CDR2 YYDKDF (reference sequence). CDR3 length: 14 amino acids. Written as DNA, the CDR3 is TGTGCCACCAGTCCCCCCCGGGCGGGGGACATTCAGTACTTC. This encodes CATSPPRAGDIQYF. The whole variable domain, filled in from reference TRBV15 and TRBJ2-4, reads DAMVIQNPRYQVTQFGKPVTLSCSQTLNHNVMYWYQQKSSQAPKLLFHYYDKDFNNEADTPDNFQSRRPNTSFCFLDIRSPGLGDTAMYLCATSPPRAGDIQYFGAGTRLSVL.

This clonotype was detected a few times. The genes are TRBV2 and TRBJ2-3; D ambiguous. The V gene's germline CDR1 is SNHLY and CDR2 FYNNEI. Trimming left V 4 bases short and J 4 bases short, with 6 bases between. This CDR3 has 12 amino acids. The CDR3 region has the DNA TGTGCCAGCAGTGTCACTTCAGATACGCAGTATTTT. Translation gives CASSVTSDTQYF.

The chain is built from TRBV12-3 or TRBV12-4 and TRBJ2-3, with 8 bases lining up with TRBD2. V gave up 6 bases and J gave up 7 bases; unmatched junction bases: 18. The CDR3 contains 17 residues. CDR3 coding DNA: TGTGCCAGCAGCCGCCGTATTGTAGCGGGGATAAGCAATACGCAGTATTTT. This codes for CASSRRIVAGISNTQYF.

The chain carries TRBV12-3 or TRBV12-4 and TRBJ1-5; the D is unclear. Deletions cut 0 bases from V and 4 bases from J, with 10 bases between. The CDR3 contains 15 residues. In nucleotides, the CDR3 is TGTGCCAGCAGTTTAGCGGGCAGCAGGAATCAGCCCCAGCATTTT. This encodes CASSLAGSRNQPQHF.

The chain joins TRBV15 to TRBJ2-4; D not resolved. The germline V and J ends were trimmed by 0 bases and 0 bases, with 3 bases remaining between them. In germline, CDR1 is LNHNV, CDR2 YYDKDF (reference sequence). This CDR3 is built from 14 residues. In DNA form, the CDR3 reads TGTGCCACCAGCAGAGAGATAGCCAAAAACATTCAGTACTTC. Its protein product is CATSREIAKNIQYF.

The chain links TRBV20-1 to TRBJ2-7; 10 positions match TRBD1. This CDR3 is 12 amino acids long. With V trimmed by 4 bases and J by 5 bases, 2 bases remained unmatched. Germline values: CDR1 DFQATT, CDR2 SNEGSKA (reference sequence). CDR3 in amino acids: CSATDRGHEQYF. CDR3 DNA sequence: TGCAGTGCTACTGACAGGGGGCACGAGCAGTACTTC.

This clonotype has a handful of counts. The chain recombines TRBV5-6 with TRBJ2-1; TRBD2 matches at 10 bases. There are 16 residues in the CDR3. V trimming: 2 bases; J trimming: 4 bases; junction bases outside the gene matches: 6. The V gene's germline CDR1 is SGHDT and CDR2 YYEEEE. The CDR3 DNA reads TGTGCCAGCAGCTTCTTGGGGACTAGCGATTACAATGAGCAGTTCTTC. It translates to CASSFLGTSDYNEQFF.